Shown below are 20 T cell receptor beta chains from a single sample sequenced in a study of blood T cells in healthy people across ages. Primed by a sample-barcoded 5' primer and a J-beta primer mix, a second PCR proceeded for 7 to 11 cycles. A single record per CDR3 protein comes from TCRdb applying MiXCR to the 5' RACE reads. The sample includes 910,000 or so distinct CDR3 sequences, roughly half of them seen just once. Sequencing input: blood. These receptor sequences come from a woman aged 60 to 75 in good health.

The chain couples TRBV18 to TRBJ2-5, with TRBD2 as a possible D gene (5 bases). Germline lookup yields CDR1 KGHSH and CDR2 LQKENI. Trimming took off 3 bases at V and 3 bases at J, with 14 bases between the two ends. This CDR3 has 15 amino acids. In DNA form, the CDR3 reads TGTGCCAGCTCACCCCGAGGCACTAGTAAAGAGACCCAGTACTTC. Encoded protein: CASSPRGTSKETQYF.

The V gene is TRBV12-3 or TRBV12-4, the J gene TRBJ1-5; D gene uncertain. The CDR3 consists of 13 residues. CDR3 amino acids: CESSCRIFQPQHF. For the CDR3, the DNA is TGTGAGAGCAGTTGTAGAATCTTTCAGCCCCAGCATTTT.

This clonotype was recorded a few times. The rearrangement links TRBV12-3 or TRBV12-4 to TRBJ2-1; maybe TRBD1 (6 bases). Trimming left V 4 bases short and J 0 bases short, with 10 bases between. The CDR3 contains 15 residues. The CDR3 reads CASSWDTSSYNEQFF. Here the CDR3 DNA reads TGTGCCAGCAGTTGGGACACCAGCTCCTACAATGAGCAGTTCTTC.

The chain has TRBV28 and TRBJ2-5; 7 nucleotides align to TRBD2. This CDR3 region has 13 residues. After removal of 11 bases from V and 4 bases from J, the junction contained 10 bases not matched to a gene. Germline lookup yields CDR1 MDHEN and CDR2 SYDVKM. For the CDR3, the DNA is TGTGCCCTCTCCAGCGGGGCCGGAGAGACCCAGTACTTC. Translation: CALSSGAGETQYF.

The chain is built from TRBV5-1 and TRBJ2-2, with D perhaps given as TRBD1 or TRBD2 (6 bases each). The ends were cut back, 4 bases at V and 4 bases at J, with 23 bases in the middle. This CDR3 spans 18 amino acids. The germline CDR1 and CDR2 sequences are SGHRS and YFSETQ. The CDR3 spells CASSQMGPWGAITGELFF. In DNA, the CDR3 is TGCGCCAGCAGCCAGATGGGGCCCTGGGGGGCGATCACCGGGGAGCTGTTTTTT.

This clonotype occurred many times. The chain has TRBV20-1 and TRBJ2-7, with 12 bases fitting TRBD2. The V and J ends lost 5 bases and 1 base, in that order; junction bases with no gene match: 6. This CDR3 contains 15 residues. Germline CDR1 is DFQATT and CDR2 is SNEGSKA (reference sequence). The CDR3 loop reads CSAETSGGPSYEQYF. The DNA for the CDR3 is TGCAGTGCTGAGACTAGCGGGGGCCCTTCCTACGAGCAGTACTTC.

The V call is TRBV6-6, the J call TRBJ2-7, with D tentatively TRBD1 (6 bases). There are 15 residues in the CDR3. V was shortened by 2 bases and J by 2 bases, with 13 bases between the two germline ends. Germline V gene data show CDR1 as MNHNY and CDR2 as SVGAGI (reference sequence). CDR3 bases: TGTGCCAGCAGTTACCCAGGGGTGGCAACCTACGAGCAGTACTTC. Translation: CASSYPGVATYEQYF.

The chain carries TRBV4-1 and TRBJ2-1; TRBD1 matches at 9 bases. The germline gives CDR1 MGHRA, CDR2 YSYEKL. V lost 4 bases and J lost 7; bases outside the gene matches: 2. The CDR3 has 13 residues. The CDR3 coding sequence is TGCGCCAGCAGCCGACAGGGGGGGAATGAGCAGTTCTTC. As protein: CASSRQGGNEQFF.

The V and J genes are TRBV29-1 and TRBJ2-7; D is perhaps TRBD1 (5 bases). Germline-derived CDR1 and CDR2 are SQVTM and ANQGSEA. V lost 5 bases and J lost 2, with 10 bases in between. CDR3 length: 12 residues. The CDR3 sequence: CSVLGRPYEQYF. The CDR3 region has the DNA TGCAGCGTTTTGGGGCGGCCCTACGAGCAGTACTTC.

This chain connects TRBV7-8 to TRBJ2-7, with TRBD1 as a possible D gene (6 bases). The CDR3 sequence is 16 residues long. CDR1 and CDR2 (germline): SGHVS, FQNEAQ. The V gene lost 5 bases and the J gene lost 0 bases, with 17 bases spanning the gap. The CDR3 sequence is CASSPDSSRFSYEQYF. CDR3 DNA sequence: TGTGCCAGCAGCCCGGACAGCTCAAGGTTCTCCTACGAGCAGTACTTC.

This clonotype appeared a few times. Here the CDR3 reads CSAANGLAGYNEQFF. The CDR3 DNA is TGCAGTGCGGCGAACGGACTAGCGGGGTACAATGAGCAGTTCTTC. V and J are TRBV20-1 and TRBJ2-1; 12 nucleotides agree with TRBD2. This CDR3 spans 15 amino acids. V shed 6 bases, J shed 4 bases, and the junction held 7 bases outside the gene matches. The germline CDR1 and CDR2 sequences are DFQATT and SNEGSKA (reference sequence).

The gene calls are TRBV7-2 and TRBJ2-7; D remains ambiguous. The CDR3 is made up of 13 amino acids. Trimming shortened V by 5 bases and J by 9 bases, and 17 bases separated the two germline ends. Germline loops: CDR1 SGHTA, CDR2 FQGNSA. CDR3 coding DNA: TGTGCCAGCAGCCGGCGGACGGACGGTTGGCAGTACTTC. This sequence encodes CASSRRTDGWQYF.

The J gene is TRBJ2-3, the V gene TRBV20-1; D is unclear. V lost 6 bases, J lost 1 base, and 8 bases lay in between. CDR3 length: 12 amino acids. CDR1 and CDR2 (germline): DFQATT, SNEGSKA (reference sequence). DNA for the CDR3: TGCAGTGCCACCAACCGCACAGATACGCAGTATTTT. Its protein is CSATNRTDTQYF.

The J gene is TRBJ2-3, the V gene TRBV4-3, with D perhaps given as TRBD1 or TRBD2 (5 bases each). The V and J ends lost 0 bases and 4 bases respectively, with 11 bases between them. This CDR3 has 15 amino acids. In germline, CDR1 is LGHNA, CDR2 YSLEER. The CDR3 is CASSQDARGADTQYF. The CDR3 DNA reads as TGCGCCAGCAGCCAAGACGCGAGGGGCGCAGATACGCAGTATTTT.

The sample holds a few counts of this clonotype. This sequence joins TRBV16 and TRBJ2-5; D is unclear. The CDR3 is made up of 14 amino acids. CDR1 and CDR2 (germline): KGHSY, FQNENV. V gave up 0 bases and J gave up 2 bases, with 7 bases separating them. The CDR3 is CASSQSRGQETQYF. Here the CDR3 DNA reads TGTGCCAGCAGCCAATCTCGAGGTCAAGAGACCCAGTACTTC.

This clonotype was picked up a small number of times. The chain joins TRBV6-5 to TRBJ2-1; D gene unclear. CDR3 size: 14 residues. Trimming took off 2 bases at V and 4 bases at J, with 9 bases between the two ends. Germline CDR1 reads MNHEY; CDR2 reads SVGAGI. The CDR3 protein is CASSYRDRYNEQFF. CDR3 nucleotide sequence: TGTGCCAGCAGTTACAGGGATAGGTACAATGAGCAGTTCTTC.

Notes on this clonotype: Germline and junction disagree at one end, which may indicate a read error. J is TRBJ2-1 and V is TRBV10-3, with 8 bases matching TRBD1. This CDR3 spans 15 amino acids. The germline gives CDR1 ENHRY, CDR2 SYGVKD. The CDR3 coding sequence is TGTGCCAGCAGTTCCAGGACAGGGAACTACAATGAGCAGTTCTTC. Encoded protein: CASSSRTGNYNEQFF.

This clonotype was seen only a few times. V and J are TRBV30 and TRBJ2-6; D is undetermined. V lost 0 bases to trimming and J lost 0 bases, with 3 bases between them. The CDR3 extends over 14 amino acids. CDR1 is GTSNPN and CDR2 is SVGIG in the germline V gene (reference sequence). CDR3 residues: CAWSVSSGANVLTF. The CDR3 nucleotides are TGTGCCTGGAGTGTAAGCTCTGGGGCCAACGTCCTGACTTTC.

The chain employs TRBV29-1 and TRBJ1-2; D is unclear. The CDR3 is 18 amino acids. The ends were cut back, 3 bases at V and 5 bases at J, with 28 bases in the middle. Looked up from germline, CDR1 is SQVTM and CDR2 is ANQGSEA. CDR3 DNA sequence: TGCAGCGTTGACGGCGGCGCCCCTCCTTCCGACACAAGATATGGCTACACCTTC. This translates into CSVDGGAPPSDTRYGYTF.

This clonotype was detected ten times or more. This sequence joins TRBV29-1 and TRBJ2-3; 10 positions match TRBD2. The V segment lost 6 bases and the J segment 0 bases; nucleotides outside the gene matches: 3. CDR1 and CDR2 from the germline V gene are SQVTM and ANQGSEA. The CDR3 extends over 14 amino acids. CDR3 bases: TGCAGCGTGGAGACTAGCGGGAGCACAGATACGCAGTATTTT. Amino acids: CSVETSGSTDTQYF.